The text below deals with one T cell receptor beta chain. Its antigen is as yet unknown. The entry originates in a study of cytomegalovirus exposure and HLA in healthy donors. Study background: The study's early data release held about 85 million unique TCRs from HLA-typed donors. Study-wide results and limits: There were reportedly fewer N-insertions in an Asian-associated ancestry cluster than the roughly 670-donor mean, in a later analysis. According to the study, 160 or so TCR beta chains were cytomegalovirus-associated. With later analysis, a missense DCLRE1C variant became linked to TCR beta V- and J-gene trimming.

Primers included in the PCR were 60 Vbeta and 13 Jbeta primers. Profiling relied on immunoSEQ multiplex PCR, and the TCRdb table lists in-frame clones only, not all of them. The repertoire shows about 110,000 clones; the top ten hold 6.8%. Between the trimmed V and J ends, which lost 6 bases and 2 bases, there was a span of 12 bases. This CDR3 spans 14 amino acids. CDR1 SNHLY and CDR2 FYNNEI come from the germline V gene. The clonotype comes from a man in his forties in good health and CMV-seropositive. The sequencing input was PBMCs. This chain links TRBV2 with TRBJ2-3; D possibly corresponds to TRBD2 (5 bases). CDR3 residues: CASRREHITDTQYF. The CDR3 DNA follows: TGTGCCAGCAGGAGGGAACATATCACAGATACGCAGTATTTT.